This TCR beta chain was sequenced in a study of T-cell memory formation after mild COVID-19. Findings and caveats of the study: Whether day 37 second-wave clones are SARS-CoV-2-specific was not confirmed. From day 15 to 85, contracting clones were balanced between CD4 and CD8, whereas later expanders leaned toward CD4+. Contracting CD4+ clones were located mainly in CM and EM, and CD8+ clones in EMRA.

This clonotype has a handful of counts. As yet, its antigen is unknown. TCRdb redid the calling of the 5' RACE reads with MiXCR, one entry per CDR3 protein. The sample shows around 180,000 distinct CDR3 sequences, approximately 18% of them seen only once. The sequence was collected from a man between 18 and 29 years old who had mild COVID-19 (a few samples of this study predate the infection). Cell type and time point are not known. The specimen sequenced was PBMCs or a T cell subset sorted from them (not recorded which).

CDR3 region: CASSYSRGETQYF. The CDR3 nucleotides read TGTGCCAGCAGTTACTCGAGAGGGGAGACCCAGTACTTC. The J gene is TRBJ2-5, the V gene TRBV6-5; D is possibly TRBD2 (5 bases). Germline V gives CDR1 MNHEY, CDR2 SVGAGI. The CDR3 has 13 amino acids. Trimming took 0 bases from V and 5 from J, leaving 7 bases between them.